This TCR beta chain was identified during a study of beta chain features in type 1 diabetes. Looking at the study overall: Across all samples, about 100 million sorted cells were examined.

Reverse transcription of all isolated RNA meant that expressed TCRB transcripts were sequenced. Measured with immunoSEQ multiplex PCR; TCRdb has only the in-frame clones, and not every one. Here the sample spans more than 300,000 clones, around 8% being singletons. The CDR3 runs to 15 residues. Germline V CDR1 and CDR2: SGHRS, YFSETQ. The V end was cut by 5 bases, the J end by 6 bases, with 18 bases between. The clonotype comes from a woman in her late teens or twenties in good health. The chain combines TRBV5-1 with TRBJ2-1, with a possible D match to TRBD2 (6 bases). Sequenced: central memory CD4+ T cells from blood. CDR3 residues: CASRSSGEQANEQFF. CDR3 sequence (DNA): TGCGCCAGCAGATCGTCGGGGGAGCAGGCCAATGAGCAGTTCTTC.